These 27 T cell receptor beta chains originate from one sample sequenced in a study of T-cell reconstitution after alpha-beta-depleted transplantation in children. This sample's TCRbeta library carried unique molecular identifier barcodes. Using its own MiXCR run on the PCR reads, TCRdb lists one record per CDR3 protein. Found here are 500,000 to 750,000 distinct CDR3 sequences, over 25% of them singletons; the top ten hold approximately 33%. The source material was PBMCs, sampled before TCRalphabeta/CD19-depleted stem cell transplant. These receptors were collected from a boy under three years old with Wiskott-Aldrich syndrome, due to receive a stem cell transplant.

V gene TRBV7-2 combines with J gene TRBJ2-1, with 9 bases that match TRBD2. Germline trimming cut 4 bases from V and 6 bases from J; bases unmatched to any gene: 10. The CDR3 length is 16 residues. Germline V gives CDR1 SGHTA, CDR2 FQGNSA. The CDR3 sequence is CASSSPFRREGNEQFF. The CDR3 DNA reads TGTGCCAGCAGCTCACCATTCCGGCGGGAGGGCAATGAGCAGTTCTTC.

This clonotype was detected a few times. The J gene is TRBJ2-1, the V gene TRBV4-2, with a tentative D call TRBD2 (5 bases). The V end lost 0 bases, the J end lost 7 bases, and 13 bases lay between the germline ends. This CDR3 is 15 amino acids long. The V gene's germline CDR1 is LGHNA and CDR2 YNFKEQ. The CDR3 is CASSQDSSLGNEQFF. CDR3 sequence (DNA): TGTGCCAGCAGCCAAGATTCTAGCTTGGGGAATGAGCAGTTCTTC.

V usage is TRBV27 and J usage is TRBJ2-3, with 9 bases identical to TRBD2. The CDR3 runs 15 residues. Germline V lookup: CDR1 MNHEY, CDR2 SMNVEV (reference sequence). V lost 3 bases and J lost 4; bases outside the gene matches: 5. CDR3 region: CASSFQREVPDTQYF. The CDR3 DNA sequence: TGTGCCAGCAGTTTCCAGCGGGAGGTCCCAGATACGCAGTATTTT.

This clonotype was observed a few times. This chain connects TRBV4-1 to TRBJ2-1; 12 bases align to TRBD2. The germline V gene encodes CDR1 MGHRA and CDR2 YSYEKL. V was pared by 0 bases and J by 6 bases, with 3 bases of the junction left unmatched. CDR3 length equals 16 residues. The CDR3 DNA reads TGCGCCAGCAGCCAAGATACACTAGCGGGAGGCAATGAGCAGTTCTTC. Translating gives CASSQDTLAGGNEQFF.

V is TRBV5-1 and J is TRBJ2-5, with D possibly being TRBD1 (5 bases). V was cut by 4 bases and J by 0 bases, with 13 bases left in between. Germline V lookup: CDR1 SGHRS, CDR2 YFSETQ. The CDR3 has 15 amino acids. The CDR3 here is CASSRQTAYQETQYF. DNA of the CDR3: TGCGCCAGCAGCCGACAGACAGCGTACCAAGAGACCCAGTACTTC.

The CDR3 nucleotides read TGTGCCAGCAGTGAGACGCCGGGCGGTCAAGAGACCCAGTACTTC. This codes for CASSETPGGQETQYF. This chain uses TRBV6-1 with TRBJ2-5; D gene ambiguous. CDR3 length: 15 residues. In germline, CDR1 is MNHNS, CDR2 SASEGT. V shed 3 bases and J shed 2 bases, with 13 bases lying between them.

This chain joins TRBV5-1 and TRBJ2-7; D remains ambiguous. The germline CDR1 and CDR2 sequences are SGHRS and YFSETQ. The CDR3 contains 13 residues. Deletions cut 0 bases from V and 5 bases from J, with 9 bases between. The CDR3 reads CASSLVPFDEQYF. CDR3 in DNA: TGCGCCAGCAGCTTGGTTCCGTTTGACGAGCAGTACTTC. The whole variable domain, filled in from reference TRBV5-1 and TRBJ2-7, reads KAGVTQTPRYLIKTRGQQVTLSCSPISGHRSVSWYQQTPGQGLQFLFEYFSETQRNKGNFPGRFSGRQFSNSRSEMNVSTLELGDSALYLCASSLVPFDEQYFGPGTRLTVT.

This clonotype was observed a handful of times. This chain connects TRBV18 to TRBJ2-7, with 10 bases that match TRBD1. Germline lookup yields CDR1 KGHSH and CDR2 LQKENI. The CDR3 sequence is 15 residues long. J lost 5 bases, V lost 6 bases, and 10 bases had no gene match. CDR3 loop: CASSLLGQGVHEQYF. The CDR3 nucleotides read TGTGCCAGCTCCCTGCTCGGACAGGGGGTCCACGAGCAGTACTTC.

V gene TRBV28 combines with J gene TRBJ2-7; a weak D match, TRBD2 (5 bases). The V and J ends lost 5 bases and 4 bases respectively, with 9 bases between them. The CDR3 has 12 residues. Germline CDR1 MDHEN, CDR2 SYDVKM. The CDR3 loop is CASSERAYEQYF. CDR3 DNA sequence: TGTGCCAGCAGTGAGAGGGCTTACGAGCAGTACTTC.

This clonotype was picked up a small number of times. V gene TRBV7-2 combines with J gene TRBJ2-7, with D unclear. The CDR3 is 13 residues long. Germline-derived CDR1 and CDR2 are SGHTA and FQGNSA. With 1 base removed from V and 6 bases from J, the gap between germline ends came to 10 bases. The CDR3: CASSLVIQAEQYF. As DNA, the CDR3 is TGTGCCAGCAGCTTAGTAATCCAGGCCGAGCAGTACTTC.

V and J are TRBV2 and TRBJ1-2, with 9 bases matching TRBD1. This CDR3 has 15 amino acids. V shed 8 bases and J 3 bases; nucleotides not matched to a gene: 10. The germline V gene has CDR1 SNHLY and CDR2 FYNNEI. The CDR3 coding sequence is TGTGCCAGCCGGGACAGGGCCCGTGGGGACTATGGCTACACCTTC. Translating gives CASRDRARGDYGYTF.

The chain is built from TRBV5-6 and TRBJ2-7; 14 nucleotides match TRBD2. The CDR3 is made up of 15 amino acids. The trim removed 4 bases at V and 6 bases at J, leaving 6 bases unmatched. The germline V gene encodes CDR1 SGHDT and CDR2 YYEEEE. CDR3 sequence reads: CASSRPGLAGVEQYF. The CDR3 DNA reads as TGTGCCAGCAGCCGACCGGGACTAGCGGGAGTCGAGCAGTACTTC.

The rearrangement joins TRBV10-3 to TRBJ1-1, with unresolved D. The V end was cut by 0 bases, the J end by 0 bases, with 8 bases between. Germline V gene lookup returns CDR1 ENHRY and CDR2 SYGVKD. CDR3 length: 15 residues. CDR3 in amino acids: CAISESPGMNTEAFF. CDR3 coding DNA: TGTGCCATCAGTGAGTCGCCGGGAATGAACACTGAAGCTTTCTTT.

The V and J genes are TRBV20-1 and TRBJ1-1, with 7 bases aligning to TRBD1. CDR3 length: 13 residues. Trimming removed 5 bases from V and 3 bases from J; junction bases left unmatched: 6. The germline CDR1 and CDR2 sequences are DFQATT and SNEGSKA (reference sequence). The DNA for the CDR3 is TGCAGTGCTGATACAGGGGTACACACTGAAGCTTTCTTT. It translates to CSADTGVHTEAFF.

The J gene is TRBJ2-2, the V gene TRBV12-3 or TRBV12-4, with 9 bases that match TRBD2. V gave up 4 bases and J gave up 3 bases; unmatched junction bases: 6. CDR3 length: 16 residues. The CDR3: CASSSPGTSYTGELFF. The CDR3 nucleotides are TGTGCCAGCAGTTCCCCCGGGACTAGCTACACCGGGGAGCTGTTTTTT.

The V call is TRBV27, the J call TRBJ2-7; 9 nucleotides align to TRBD1. J was trimmed by 4 bases and V by 5 bases; bases with no gene match: 15. CDR1 is MNHEY, CDR2 SMNVEV, per germline (reference sequence). This CDR3 has 17 amino acids. CDR3 protein: CASSPRGQGRFSYEQYF. The DNA for the CDR3 is TGTGCCAGCAGTCCACGGGGACAGGGTCGTTTCTCATACGAGCAGTACTTC.

The chain combines TRBV4-1 with TRBJ1-3; D is unresolved. The CDR3 totals 15 residues. Deletions cut 3 bases from V and 0 bases from J, with 9 bases between. The germline CDR1 and CDR2 sequences are MGHRA and YSYEKL. The CDR3 region is CASSQGGYSGNTIYF. DNA for the CDR3: TGCGCCAGCAGCCAGGGCGGGTACTCTGGAAACACCATATATTTT.

This clonotype was counted only a few times. DNA for the CDR3: TGTGCCAGCAGTTACTTTGGGGGAGGTGAGCAGTTCTTC. Translating it yields CASSYFGGGEQFF. The rearrangement uses TRBV6-5 and TRBJ2-1, with a possible D match to TRBD2 (6 bases). The V end lost 1 base, the J end lost 9 bases, and 10 bases lay between the germline ends. The CDR3 extends over 13 amino acids. From germline, CDR1 is MNHEY and CDR2 SVGAGI.

This clonotype was observed a handful of times. The rearrangement uses TRBV29-1 and TRBJ2-3; TRBD2 might be the D (6 bases). Germline assignment: CDR1 SQVTM and CDR2 ANQGSEA. CDR3 length: 14 residues. V shed 4 bases and J shed 3 bases, with 14 bases lying between them. The CDR3 DNA follows: TGCAGCGTTGTCTTCGGGAGCTGGACAGATACGCAGTATTTT. Protein product: CSVVFGSWTDTQYF.

This clonotype was observed a few times. This rearrangement joins TRBV7-9 to TRBJ2-1, with D uncertain. The CDR3 runs to 12 residues. Germline loops: CDR1 SEHNR, CDR2 FQNEAQ (reference sequence). V lost 0 bases and J lost 9, with 6 bases in between. This CDR3 is CASSLAIGEQFF. CDR3 DNA: TGTGCCAGCAGCTTAGCCATAGGTGAGCAGTTCTTC. Complete variable domain (other parts from reference TRBV7-9 and TRBJ2-1): DTGVSQNPRHKITKRGQNVTFRCDPISEHNRLYWYRQTLGQGPEFLTYFQNEAQLEKSRLLSDRFSAERPKGSFSTLEIQRTEQGDSAMYLCASSLAIGEQFFGPGTRLTVL.

This chain uses TRBV5-1 with TRBJ2-2; TRBD2 agrees at 9 bases. CDR3 size: 19 residues. Per germline, CDR1 SGHRS and CDR2 YFSETQ. V shed 2 bases and J 0 bases; nucleotides not matched to a gene: 11. The CDR3 loop reads CASSLLLAGPLSNTGELFF. As DNA, the CDR3 is TGCGCCAGCAGCTTACTTCTAGCGGGACCCCTATCGAACACCGGGGAGCTGTTTTTT.

The chain employs TRBV5-1 and TRBJ2-7; TRBD2 matches at 7 bases. V shed 1 base and J 5 bases; nucleotides not matched to a gene: 15. CDR3 length equals 17 residues. Germline CDR1 is SGHRS and CDR2 is YFSETQ. This chain's CDR3 is CASSLTLAETYAHEQYF. The DNA for the CDR3 is TGCGCCAGCAGCTTGACCCTAGCGGAGACTTATGCCCACGAGCAGTACTTC.

This clonotype has only a few counts. The V gene is TRBV7-9, the J gene TRBJ1-2, with 8 bases aligning to TRBD1. The V gene end was trimmed by 2 bases and the J gene end by 5 bases; junction bases not matched to a gene: 4. This CDR3 is 14 amino acids long. CDR1 SEHNR and CDR2 FQNEAQ come from the germline V gene (reference sequence). The CDR3 sequence is CASSLPDREYGYTF. CDR3 DNA: TGTGCCAGCAGCTTACCGGACAGGGAATATGGCTACACCTTC.

This clonotype showed up just a few times. This chain links TRBV29-1 with TRBJ2-3; no reliable D call. V lost 8 bases and J lost 6, with 12 bases in between. From germline, CDR1 is SQVTM and CDR2 ANQGSEA. CDR3 length equals 11 residues. CDR3 coding DNA: TGCAGCACCCCCGACGGCGATACGCAGTATTTT. Protein product: CSTPDGDTQYF.

The gene calls are TRBV5-1 and TRBJ2-1, with a weak D call TRBD2 (5 bases). CDR1 is SGHRS and CDR2 is YFSETQ in the germline V gene. This CDR3 has 13 residues. The ends were cut back, 0 bases at V and 15 bases at J, with 16 bases in the middle. DNA for the CDR3: TGCGCCAGCAGCTTGGGTCCGGGGAATGAGGGGTTCTTC. It yields the protein CASSLGPGNEGFF. Filled out from reference TRBV5-1 and TRBJ2-1, the complete variable domain reads KAGVTQTPRYLIKTRGQQVTLSCSPISGHRSVSWYQQTPGQGLQFLFEYFSETQRNKGNFPGRFSGRQFSNSRSEMNVSTLELGDSALYLCASSLGPGNEGFFGPGTRLTVL.

The chain combines TRBV5-1 with TRBJ2-2; D is perhaps TRBD1 (5 bases). CDR1 and CDR2 from the germline V gene are SGHRS and YFSETQ. This CDR3 comprises 13 residues. V was pared by 9 bases and J by 6 bases, with 15 bases between. The CDR3 sequence: CATAITGSGELFF. CDR3 DNA sequence: TGCGCCACCGCGATAACAGGCTCCGGGGAGCTGTTTTTT. The full variable domain, in which reference TRBV5-1 and TRBJ2-2 provide the parts outside the CDR3, is KAGVTQTPRYLIKTRGQQVTLSCSPISGHRSVSWYQQTPGQGLQFLFEYFSETQRNKGNFPGRFSGRQFSNSRSEMNVSTLELGDSALYLCATAITGSGELFFGEGSRLTVL.

In its sample, this clonotype was seen a few times. This chain joins TRBV5-5 and TRBJ2-7, with D possibly being TRBD2 (6 bases). V lost 3 bases and J 0 bases, leaving 16 bases between the germline ends. Germline lookup yields CDR1 SGHKS and CDR2 YYEKEE (reference sequence). The CDR3 loop spans 16 amino acids. In nucleotides, the CDR3 is TGTGCCAGCAGCTCCTATTCGGGACTCCTCTCCTACGAGCAGTACTTC. It is translated as CASSSYSGLLSYEQYF.